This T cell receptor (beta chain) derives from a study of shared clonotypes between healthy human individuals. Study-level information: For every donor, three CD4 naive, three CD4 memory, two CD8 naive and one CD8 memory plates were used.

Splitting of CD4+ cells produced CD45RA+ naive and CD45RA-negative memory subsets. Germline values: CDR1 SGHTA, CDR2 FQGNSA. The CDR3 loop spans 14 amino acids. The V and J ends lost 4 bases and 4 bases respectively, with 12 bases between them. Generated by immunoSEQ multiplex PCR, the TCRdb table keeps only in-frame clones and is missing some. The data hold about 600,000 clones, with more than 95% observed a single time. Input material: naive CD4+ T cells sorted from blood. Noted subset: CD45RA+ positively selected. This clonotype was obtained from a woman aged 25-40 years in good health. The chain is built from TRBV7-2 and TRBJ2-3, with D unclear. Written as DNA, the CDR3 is TGTGCCAGCAGCTGGGCCCGAGGCGCAGATACGCAGTATTTT. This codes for CASSWARGADTQYF.